This T cell receptor beta chain was found in a study of spatial heterogeneity in lung cancer. Overall study: Each time, sequencing found more beta-chain sequences than alpha-chain sequences. The study observed each unique TCR and UMI combination more than ten times on average in raw reads. Findings of the study overall: One measure, the expanded intratumoral alpha and beta TCR count, tracked tumor mutation counts.

Unique molecular identifiers tagged every individual TCR cDNA molecule. TCRdb re-analysed the 5' RACE reads in MiXCR, keeping a single row per CDR3 protein. The sample records about 1,600 distinct CDR3 sequences, about 10% being singletons. As to this clonotype: Antigen specificity is unknown.

Stated time point: sample taken at primary tumor resection. The donors comprised approximately 72 untreated early-stage non-small cell lung cancer patients. Germline V gene data show CDR1 as SGHVS and CDR2 as FNYEAQ. Trimming stripped 2 bases from V and 0 bases from J, with 11 bases between. CDR3 length equals 16 residues. V usage is TRBV7-6 and J usage is TRBJ2-1; perhaps TRBD2 as D (6 bases). The material was lung tumor tissue, obtained at surgery. This clonotype originated in a female donor with early-stage non-small cell lung cancer. CDR3 sequence: CASSLSHGSSYNEQFF. Here the CDR3 DNA reads TGTGCCAGCAGCTTATCCCACGGGAGCTCCTACAATGAGCAGTTCTTC.